One sample yielded the 22 T cell receptor beta chains listed below, sequenced in a study of Ad26.COV2.S vaccination and SARS-CoV-2 variants. Method: immunoSEQ multiplex PCR; TCRdb's copy keeps in-frame clones and lacks some. Of around 340,000 clones in the sample, 86% were seen once. The treatment here: over 15 received Ad26.COV2.S at low or high dose, single or two shots; 5 received placebo; per-sample allocation not given. Sampling occurred on day 63 after the first vaccine or placebo injection. The sequenced sample was peripheral blood, obtained in a trial of Ad26.COV2.S vaccine versus placebo. All receptors come from a person between 18 and 59 years old who received the Ad26.COV2.S COVID-19 vaccine or a placebo.

CDR3 sequence: CASRASPSGSSYEQYF. The CDR3 DNA sequence: TGCGCCAGCAGGGCCTCCCCTAGCGGGAGCTCGTACGAGCAGTACTTC. The J gene is TRBJ2-7, the V gene TRBV5-1, with 10 bases lining up with TRBD2. Trimming removed 5 bases from V and 4 bases from J; junction bases left unmatched: 12. Germline V gene lookup returns CDR1 SGHRS and CDR2 YFSETQ. There are 16 residues in the CDR3. The full variable domain, rest sourced from reference TRBV5-1 and TRBJ2-7, is KAGVTQTPRYLIKTRGQQVTLSCSPISGHRSVSWYQQTPGQGLQFLFEYFSETQRNKGNFPGRFSGRQFSNSRSEMNVSTLELGDSALYLCASRASPSGSSYEQYFGPGTRLTVT.

The chain has TRBV7-3 and TRBJ2-1; TRBD2 matches 10 bases. Germline loops: CDR1 SGHTA, CDR2 FQGTGA. The length of the CDR3 is 17 residues. V trimming: 5 bases; J trimming: 6 bases; junction bases outside the gene matches: 13. The CDR3 sequence: CASSPGPQTSGRNEQFF. The CDR3 DNA reads as TGTGCCAGCAGCCCTGGACCCCAGACTAGCGGGCGCAATGAGCAGTTCTTC. The complete variable domain, with remaining parts taken from reference TRBV7-3 and TRBJ2-1, reads GAGVSQTPSNKVTEKGKYVELRCDPISGHTALYWYRQSLGQGPEFLIYFQGTGAADDSGLPNDRFFAVRPEGSVSTLKIQRTERGDSAVYLCASSPGPQTSGRNEQFFGPGTRLTVL.

J is TRBJ1-2 and V is TRBV5-1; TRBD1 agrees at 8 bases. V trimming: 5 bases; J trimming: 8 bases; junction bases outside the gene matches: 8. The germline V gene has CDR1 SGHRS and CDR2 YFSETQ. The CDR3 is 13 residues long. The CDR3 reads CASRPQGAEGYTF. CDR3 nucleotide sequence: TGCGCCAGCAGACCGCAGGGGGCGGAGGGCTACACCTTC.

This chain joins TRBV7-9 and TRBJ2-1, with 8 bases lining up with TRBD1. The CDR3 length is 13 residues. Trimming cost V 5 bases and J 5 bases; bases outside gene matches: 2. Germline-derived CDR1 and CDR2 are SEHNR and FQNEAQ (reference sequence). CDR3 in amino acids: CASSPQGDNEQFF. CDR3 nucleotide sequence: TGTGCCAGCAGCCCACAGGGGGACAATGAGCAGTTCTTC.

The chain combines TRBV5-4 with TRBJ2-3; 9 bases agree with TRBD1. Germline V gives CDR1 SGHNT, CDR2 YYREEE (reference sequence). J lost 5 bases, V lost 3 bases, and 4 bases had no gene match. CDR3 length: 14 amino acids. CDR3 residues: CASSSQGARDTQYF. The CDR3 coding sequence is TGTGCCAGCAGCTCACAGGGGGCTAGAGATACGCAGTATTTT. Using reference TRBV5-4 and TRBJ2-3 for the parts outside the CDR3, the full variable domain is ETGVTQSPTHLIKTRGQQVTLRCSSQSGHNTVSWYQQALGQGPQFIFQYYREEENGRGNFPPRFSGLQFPNYSSELNVNALELDDSALYLCASSSQGARDTQYFGPGTRLTVL.

The J gene is TRBJ2-2, the V gene TRBV4-2; 11 bases line up with TRBD2. V gave up 0 bases and J gave up 5 bases; unmatched junction bases: 8. The CDR3 sequence is 18 residues long. Germline V gene data show CDR1 as LGHNA and CDR2 as YNFKEQ. Written as DNA, the CDR3 is TGTGCCAGCAGCCAAGATGTGACTAGCGGGGTTAGGACCGGGGAGCTGTTTTTT. This sequence encodes CASSQDVTSGVRTGELFF.

The chain links TRBV7-9 to TRBJ1-1; 7 bases align to TRBD1. The CDR3 sequence is 14 residues long. Unmatched junction bases numbered 4, after V lost 2 bases and J lost 4 bases. From germline, CDR1 is SEHNR and CDR2 FQNEAQ (reference sequence). CDR3 amino acids: CASSLRQGGTEAFF. DNA of the CDR3: TGTGCCAGCAGCTTAAGACAGGGTGGCACTGAAGCTTTCTTT. The full variable domain, in which reference TRBV7-9 and TRBJ1-1 provide the parts outside the CDR3, is DTGVSQNPRHKITKRGQNVTFRCDPISEHNRLYWYRQTLGQGPEFLTYFQNEAQLEKSRLLSDRFSAERPKGSFSTLEIQRTEQGDSAMYLCASSLRQGGTEAFFGQGTRLTVV.

The chain joins TRBV4-1 to TRBJ1-4, with D uncertain. Per germline, CDR1 MGHRA and CDR2 YSYEKL. V was shortened by 3 bases and J by 7 bases, with 9 bases between the two germline ends. This CDR3 has 13 residues. The CDR3: CASSQIGSEKLFF. The CDR3 DNA reads TGCGCCAGCAGCCAGATAGGATCTGAAAAACTGTTTTTT.

The CDR3 is CASSLGMSPLHF. The CDR3 nucleotides are TGTGCCAGCAGCTTGGGAATGTCACCCCTCCACTTT. The gene calls are TRBV5-6 and TRBJ1-6; no clear D gene. CDR1 is SGHDT, CDR2 YYEEEE, per germline. The CDR3 contains 12 residues. V lost 0 bases, J lost 10 bases, and 5 bases lay in between.

The chain carries TRBV7-9 and TRBJ1-1; D unresolved. The CDR3 totals 16 residues. V was cut by 5 bases and J by 0 bases, with 16 bases left in between. Germline V gene lookup returns CDR1 SEHNR and CDR2 FQNEAQ (reference sequence). DNA for the CDR3: TGTGCCAGCAGCGAAAGGGAGGCCCTAATGAACACTGAAGCTTTCTTT. Protein product: CASSEREALMNTEAFF. The complete variable domain, with remaining parts taken from reference TRBV7-9 and TRBJ1-1, reads DTGVSQNPRHKITKRGQNVTFRCDPISEHNRLYWYRQTLGQGPEFLTYFQNEAQLEKSRLLSDRFSAERPKGSFSTLEIQRTEQGDSAMYLCASSEREALMNTEAFFGQGTRLTVV.

The chain carries TRBV7-2 and TRBJ1-2; D may be TRBD1 (5 bases). Per germline, CDR1 SGHTA and CDR2 FQGNSA. The CDR3 has 12 amino acids. V lost 5 bases and J lost 8, with 12 bases in between. The CDR3 DNA sequence: TGTGCCAGCAGCCCGGGGCTGAGGGGCTACACCTTC. Its translation: CASSPGLRGYTF.

V and J are TRBV5-8 and TRBJ1-1; D perhaps matches TRBD1 (6 bases). In germline, CDR1 is SGHTS, CDR2 YDEGEE. The CDR3 totals 14 residues. Trimming shortened V by 1 base and J by 5 bases, and 12 bases separated the two germline ends. In DNA form, the CDR3 reads TGTGCCAGCAGCTTGCGGGGGGCGCGAACTGAAGCTTTCTTT. This translates into CASSLRGARTEAFF.

V and J are TRBV2 and TRBJ2-7, with 9 nucleotides matching TRBD1. The V segment lost 9 bases and the J segment 4 bases; nucleotides outside the gene matches: 7. The CDR3 consists of 13 residues. From germline, CDR1 is SNHLY and CDR2 FYNNEI. CDR3 loop: CASTGQGGYEQYF. In DNA, the CDR3 is TGTGCCAGTACGGGACAGGGAGGTTACGAGCAGTACTTC.

The chain employs TRBV18 and TRBJ2-1, with 8 bases identical to TRBD2. Losses at the gene ends were 2 bases for V and 0 bases for J; bases not matched to a gene: 0. The length of the CDR3 is 15 residues. The V gene's germline CDR1 is KGHSH and CDR2 LQKENI. CDR3 region: CASSPAGGSYNEQFF. As DNA, the CDR3 is TGTGCCAGCTCACCAGCGGGGGGCTCCTACAATGAGCAGTTCTTC.

The CDR3 protein is CASIIDRVGTEAFF. In DNA, the CDR3 is TGTGCCAGCATTATTGACAGGGTGGGGACTGAAGCTTTCTTT. The chain uses TRBV28 and TRBJ1-1; TRBD1 agrees at 7 bases. After removal of 7 bases from V and 5 bases from J, the junction contained 10 bases not matched to a gene. Per the germline V gene, CDR1 is MDHEN and CDR2 is SYDVKM. CDR3 length: 14 amino acids.

The sample holds one count of this clone. The gene calls are TRBV5-6 and TRBJ2-1; the match to TRBD2 covers 15 bases. Germline values: CDR1 SGHDT, CDR2 YYEEEE. The CDR3 consists of 18 residues. V shed 3 bases and J 0 bases; nucleotides not matched to a gene: 4. The CDR3 region has the DNA TGTGCCAGCAGCTATGGACTAGCGGGGGGGCCCTCCTACAATGAGCAGTTCTTC. Translated, it gives CASSYGLAGGPSYNEQFF.

The V and J genes are TRBV10-1 and TRBJ2-1; possible D gene TRBD2, 5 bases. Trimming stripped 3 bases from V and 8 bases from J, with 14 bases between. The germline CDR1 and CDR2 sequences are WNHNN and SYGVQD (reference sequence). The CDR3 has 14 residues. CDR3: CASSDPQLGHEQFF. The CDR3 DNA is TGCGCCAGCAGTGACCCCCAACTAGGCCATGAGCAGTTCTTC.

The chain uses TRBV27 and TRBJ2-7, with D possibly matching TRBD1 (6 bases). The V end lost 4 bases, the J end lost 4 bases, and 14 bases lay between the germline ends. CDR1 is MNHEY, CDR2 SMNVEV, per germline (reference sequence). CDR3 length: 14 residues. The CDR3 DNA is TGTGCCAGCAGTTCTAGGGCACAGGGTTACGAGCAGTACTTC. Translated: CASSSRAQGYEQYF.

The J gene is TRBJ2-7, the V gene TRBV19; 9 bases fit TRBD1. Germline V gives CDR1 LNHDA, CDR2 SQIVND (reference sequence). The CDR3 consists of 14 residues. The trim removed 8 bases at V and 4 bases at J, leaving 9 bases unmatched. CDR3 nucleotides: TGTGCCAGTTACCGGGACAGGGATCTGTACGAGCAGTACTTC. Residues: CASYRDRDLYEQYF.

The V gene is TRBV20-1, the J gene TRBJ2-1; TRBD2 might be the D (5 bases). V lost 3 bases and J lost 10, with 19 bases in between. CDR1 is DFQATT and CDR2 is SNEGSKA in the germline V gene (reference sequence). The CDR3 runs 14 residues. The CDR3 DNA is TGCAGTGCTAGTTCGACTACCCGCGGCTCAGAGCAGTTCTTC. Its translation: CSASSTTRGSEQFF.

The chain joins TRBV7-2 to TRBJ1-1; a possible D gene is TRBD1 (5 bases). Germline CDR1 and CDR2: SGHTA and FQGNSA. V dropped 7 bases and J dropped 0 bases, with 12 bases sitting between them. This CDR3 has 14 residues. CDR3: CASTEGAVNTEAFF. CDR3 DNA: TGTGCCAGCACCGAAGGGGCGGTGAACACTGAAGCTTTCTTT.

This clone was counted between two and nine times. CDR3 sequence: CASSLGQDSNQPQHF. The CDR3 nucleotides are TGTGCCAGCAGCCTGGGACAGGATAGCAATCAGCCCCAGCATTTT. The chain links TRBV3-1 (or the pseudogene TRBV3-2) to TRBJ1-5, with 8 bases matching TRBD1. The CDR3 runs 15 residues. V lost 4 bases and J lost 0; bases outside the gene matches: 2. CDR1 is LGHDT, CDR2 YNNKEL, per germline (reference sequence).